This T cell receptor beta chain was identified in a study of T cell responses to AZD1222 COVID-19 vaccine (dated by TCRdb to about 2021). Study-level background: A total of 230 to 250 trial participants underwent TCR sequencing, of whom some 200 had received two doses of AZD1222 and some 25 had received two doses of the MenACWY control vaccine. Trial participants were enrolled by age into 18-55, 56-69 and 70-plus year subgroups, with about 150, 28 and 57 TCR-sequenced participants respectively. Study-wide conclusions, independent of this receptor: Conclusions about previously exposed vaccinees are limited because only five to seven AZD1222 recipients were SARS-CoV-2 seropositive at baseline. No day 14 peak-response samples were available, so repertoires were characterized only after the peak T cell response. After two AZD1222 doses, both the breadth and the depth of spike-specific TCRs were significantly higher than at day 0 and than in MenACWY recipients. The 56-69-year group was small, and its depth increase did not reach significance, likely because of low power. Participants were mostly white British, with more females than males. The authors suggested clonal diversity may have been underestimated. The vaccine-associated CD4 TCRs covered the entire spike protein, and the dominant responses fell in regions 160-218 and 743-854. Reportedly, close to half of the unique spike-specific TCRs recognized epitopes lying outside the regions that are mutated in the B.1.351 and B.1.1.7 variants.

According to the study, the label for this sample's time point signals: about 28 days (+/-7) after the second vaccine dose. AZD1222 recipients with second doses at about 4 weeks or about 12 weeks were pooled, because spike-specific TCR depth and breadth did not differ between schedules. Samples from vaccinated people were obtained from the UK trials COV001 and COV002, which included a single-blind randomized controlled phase 2/3 trial of AZD1222 (ChAdOx1 nCoV-19) in healthy adults. Trial participant PBMC samples were collected at day 0 and day 28 after the second dose for TCRbeta chain sequencing. The CDR3 regions of human TCRbeta chains were analyzed by immunosequencing. Processing in the source paper ran as follows. TCRs in the repertoires were compared against a reference library of SARS-CoV-2-specific TCRs that had been generated with the MIRA antigen-specificity platform. Breadth was defined as the fraction of unique TCRs that were SARS-CoV-2-associated, and depth was defined as the fraction of total T cells that were SARS-CoV-2-associated. Using the MIRA data, every spike-specific TCR was mapped to the spike region that the TCR reacted to and assigned to either a CD4 or a CD8 class. Log10-transformed breadth and depth values were compared by one-way ANOVA with Sidak's multiple comparisons tests. Sourced from immuneACCESS, this table was stored by TCRdb with only in-frame sequences that have V and J called. A share of the clones is absent; for the studies checked, an unresolved V gene accounts for under half, and the remainder has no known explanation. The DNA was the basis for D and trimming; V, J and clone size are from that table. A total of fewer than 200,000 clones appear in this sample, approximately 90% of them only once. The ten largest clones capture approximately 1.6% of the sample.

Notes on this clone: It lacks a known antigen. Per-nucleotide qualities are absent, and no much larger clonotype sits a single base away.

CDR1 GTSNPN and CDR2 SVGIG were looked up in the germline V gene (reference sequence). V is reduced by 0 bases and J by 2 bases, leaving a spacing of 7 bases between them. Including cysteine and phenylalanine, the CDR3 has 13 amino acids. Left in the record is the CDR3 DNA by itself, 39 bases read in frame from the first base. The sequenced sample was peripheral blood, obtained 28 days after the second AZD1222 dose. The sequence was collected from an adult who received the AZD1222 COVID-19 vaccine. The chain is encoded by TRBV30 joined to TRBJ1-1; too little of a D gene remains to name it. DNA sequence: TGTGCCTGGAGTGTACGGGGAAACACTGAAGCTTTCTTT. This gives the protein CAWSVRGNTEAFF.